These 12 T cell receptor beta chains came from one sample sequenced in a study of blood T cell repertoires in COVID-19 (dated by TCRdb to about 2020). Libraries were prepared through the immunoSEQ multiplex PCR assay. This immuneACCESS table, as held by TCRdb, lists in-frame sequences with V and J called but not all clones. Of the missing ones, under half trace to an unresolved V gene in checked studies; the others have no known cause. The sample table contains roughly 40,000 clones; only one count was recorded for 90% to 95% of them. The ten most abundant clones make up approximately 0.35% of the sample. The sequenced sample was peripheral blood. These receptors originate from a man aged 45-60 years with COVID-19, enrolled during active disease.

The rearrangement uses TRBV6-5 and TRBJ1-3; D remains ambiguous. This CDR3 is built from 13 residues. Trimming stripped 4 bases from V and 0 bases from J, with 4 bases between. Germline V lookup: CDR1 MNHEY, CDR2 SVGAGI. The CDR3 is CASSSSSGNTIYF. CDR3 coding DNA: TGTGCCAGCAGTTCGAGCTCTGGAAACACCATATATTTT.

This chain connects TRBV29-1 to TRBJ1-1; D remains unclear. The CDR3 extends over 13 amino acids. Germline lookup yields CDR1 SQVTM and CDR2 ANQGSEA. V was shortened by 4 bases and J by 1 base, with 10 bases between the two germline ends. The CDR3 region is CSVVWYRNTEAFF. The CDR3 bases are TGCAGCGTTGTCTGGTACAGGAACACTGAAGCTTTCTTT.

The rearrangement links TRBV5-4 to TRBJ2-1; 9 bases map to TRBD2. Germline V gives CDR1 SGHNT, CDR2 YYREEE (reference sequence). The CDR3 is 15 residues long. V was clipped by 2 bases and J by 0 bases; unmatched bases: 0. CDR3 amino acids: CASSFSGSSYNEQFF. CDR3 nucleotides: TGTGCCAGCAGCTTTAGCGGGAGCTCCTACAATGAGCAGTTCTTC.

This chain joins TRBV19 and TRBJ2-6; 8 bases line up with TRBD1. Germline V lookup: CDR1 LNHDA, CDR2 SQIVND (reference sequence). V trimming: 5 bases; J trimming: 3 bases; junction bases outside the gene matches: 6. The CDR3 contains 16 residues. For the CDR3, the DNA is TGTGCCAGTAGTCCATTCACAGGGGGTGGGGCCAACGTCCTGACTTTC. Translation: CASSPFTGGGANVLTF.

In this sample, this clone turned up a few times. The chain recombines TRBV6-5 with TRBJ1-1; 7 nucleotides line up with TRBD1. This CDR3 region has 13 residues. V was clipped by 8 bases and J by 3 bases; unmatched bases: 6. Germline V gene data show CDR1 as MNHEY and CDR2 as SVGAGI. The CDR3 reads CASRQGEHTEAFF. In DNA form, the CDR3 reads TGTGCCAGCCGACAGGGCGAGCACACTGAAGCTTTCTTT.

The genes are TRBV19 and TRBJ1-3; D is ambiguous. The V and J ends lost 4 bases and 0 bases respectively, with 16 bases between them. Germline CDR1 is LNHDA and CDR2 is SQIVND (reference sequence). This CDR3 has 17 residues. The CDR3 DNA sequence: TGTGCCAGTAGTACCCCTCGGACTGCTACCTCTGGAAACACCATATATTTT. As protein: CASSTPRTATSGNTIYF.

This clone was observed a single time. The chain carries TRBV5-1 and TRBJ1-2, with D maybe TRBD1 (6 bases). Germline CDR1 is SGHRS and CDR2 is YFSETQ. The CDR3 is made up of 18 amino acids. The ends were cut back, 4 bases at V and 4 bases at J, with 26 bases in the middle. The CDR3 protein is CASSPGVGGQGRPYGYTF. CDR3 in DNA: TGCGCCAGCAGCCCCGGTGTGGGGGGGCAGGGGAGACCCTATGGCTACACCTTC.

The chain combines TRBV5-6 with TRBJ2-7; 9 bases align to TRBD2. The CDR3 runs to 16 residues. Per the germline V gene, CDR1 is SGHDT and CDR2 is YYEEEE. V shed 4 bases, J shed 2 bases, and the junction held 10 bases outside the gene matches. The CDR3, as DNA: TGTGCCAGCAGCAGAACCGGGACTAGCCTTACCTACGAGCAGTACTTC. It is translated as CASSRTGTSLTYEQYF. The full variable domain, its missing parts supplied by reference TRBV5-6 and TRBJ2-7, is DAGVTQSPTHLIKTRGQQVTLRCSPKSGHDTVSWYQQALGQGPQFIFQYYEEEERQRGNFPDRFSGHQFPNYSSELNVNALLLGDSALYLCASSRTGTSLTYEQYFGPGTRLTVT.

This clone showed up just once. The V and J genes are TRBV4-1 and TRBJ2-1, with 7 positions matching TRBD2. The CDR3 has 19 amino acids. V dropped 0 bases and J dropped 1; count of bases not matched to a gene: 12. The germline CDR1 and CDR2 sequences are MGHRA and YSYEKL. CDR3 in DNA: TGCGCCAGCAGCCAAGAGTCTAAGGGAGGGAGGAGGTCCTACAATGAGCAGTTCTTC. Its translation is CASSQESKGGRRSYNEQFF.

The chain links TRBV28 to TRBJ2-5, with D maybe TRBD1 (5 bases). Per germline, CDR1 MDHEN and CDR2 SYDVKM. Between the trimmed V and J ends, which lost 5 bases and 4 bases, there was a span of 14 bases. CDR3 length: 14 amino acids. In DNA, the CDR3 is TGTGCCAGCAGTCTCCAGGGCGCCGGAGAGACCCAGTACTTC. It encodes CASSLQGAGETQYF. The full variable domain, rest sourced from reference TRBV28 and TRBJ2-5, is DVKVTQSSRYLVKRTGEKVFLECVQDMDHENMFWYRQDPGLGLRLIYFSYDVKMKEKGDIPEGYSVSREKKERFSLILESASTNQTSMYLCASSLQGAGETQYFGPGTRLLVL.

This chain links TRBV28 with TRBJ1-1; 8 positions match TRBD1. The length of the CDR3 is 12 residues. Losses at the gene ends were 6 bases for V and 9 bases for J; bases not matched to a gene: 6. Germline loops: CDR1 MDHEN, CDR2 SYDVKM. CDR3 in DNA: TGTGCCAGCAGCTTCCAGGGGGCCCAAGCTTTCTTT. It translates to CASSFQGAQAFF.

The chain is built from TRBV2 and TRBJ2-5, with TRBD2 matching 7 bases. J lost 5 bases, V lost 6 bases, and 6 bases had no gene match. CDR3 size: 13 residues. The germline gives CDR1 SNHLY, CDR2 FYNNEI. As DNA, the CDR3 is TGTGCCAGCAGCGCGAGACTAGCTGAGACCCAGTACTTC. This encodes CASSARLAETQYF. Looking up the rest from reference TRBV2 and TRBJ2-5 gives the full variable domain: EPEVTQTPSHQVTQMGQEVILRCVPISNHLYFYWYRQILGQKVEFLVSFYNNEISEKSEIFDDQFSVERPDGSNFTLKIRSTKLEDSAMYFCASSARLAETQYFGPGTRLLVL.